This T cell receptor beta chain was recorded in a study of blood T cell repertoires in COVID-19. Profiling relied on immunoSEQ multiplex PCR, and the TCRdb table lists in-frame clones only, not all of them. The table shows under 200,000 clones, with around nine tenths occurring only once. This clone was counted once. The germline V gene encodes CDR1 MNHNS and CDR2 SASEGT. Trimming removed 2 bases from V and 7 bases from J, with 11 bases in between. CDR3 length equals 13 residues. The receptor was isolated from a man aged 50-59 years with acute or convalescent COVID-19. This chain uses TRBV6-1 with TRBJ1-1; D call uncertain. Material for sequencing was peripheral blood. This chain's CDR3 is CASSEFGPHEAFF. For the CDR3, the DNA is TGTGCCAGCAGTGAATTCGGTCCCCATGAAGCTTTCTTT.